This T cell receptor (beta chain) was profiled in a study of graft-versus-host responses after intestinal transplantation. Produced via immunoSEQ multiplex PCR; TCRdb's table is partial and in-frame only. The sample holds around 95,000 clones; roughly nine tenths are singletons and the top ten take roughly 0.95%. About this clone: Its specificity is not known.

The receptor was derived from a human donor who was the organ donor for an intestinal transplant. Here the sequenced sample was unstimulated CD4+ T cells sorted from spleen or lymph node cells, taken before transplant.

The CDR3 DNA sequence: TGTGCCTGGACCAAAACCCGGGACAAAAATAATTCACCCCTCCACTTT. Residues: CAWTKTRDKNNSPLHF. The chain combines TRBV30 with TRBJ1-6; weak D call: TRBD1 (6 bases). The CDR3 spans 16 residues. Germline V CDR1 and CDR2: GTSNPN, SVGIG (reference sequence). Deletions cut 4 bases from V and 5 bases from J, with 18 bases between.